This T cell receptor (beta chain) derives from a study of spatial heterogeneity in lung cancer. Study-wide context: Each time, sequencing found more beta-chain sequences than alpha-chain sequences. In raw reads, more than nine appearances on average were recorded for each unique TCR and UMI combination.

General observations from the study: More often at tumor resection than at routine follow-up, ubiquitous expanded tumor TCRs were detected in the blood.

This clonotype was detected ten times or more. The target antigen is unknown. Time point here: sample taken at primary tumor resection. Whole RNA, isolated from tumor, nontumor lung or frozen PBMC, was sequenced without prior sorting. The V end was cut by 0 bases, the J end by 0 bases, with 12 bases between. The CDR3 runs to 16 residues. Germline CDR1 and CDR2: DFQATT and SNEGSKA (reference sequence). Unique molecular identifiers tagged every individual TCR cDNA molecule. TCRdb reprocessed the 5' RACE reads via MiXCR and lists one record per CDR3 protein. The table shows about 26,000 distinct CDR3 sequences, with more than 10% occurring only once.

The receptor's source is a female donor with early-stage non-small cell lung cancer. Sequencing used PBMCs, obtained at surgery. The chain is built from TRBV20-1 and TRBJ2-1; unclear D gene. The CDR3 DNA is TGCAGTGCTAGAGATCTGGCGCTTAGCTCCTACAATGAGCAGTTCTTC. The encoded protein is CSARDLALSSYNEQFF.